What follows are 25 T cell receptor beta chains derived from one specimen sequenced in a study of T cells in women clearing cervical HPV infection. Profiling relied on immunoSEQ multiplex PCR, and the TCRdb table lists in-frame clones only, not all of them. Found here are roughly 15,000 clones; the top ten clones hold about 10%. Source material: blood buffy coat. These TCRs come from a woman between 18 and 75 years old with a cervical HPV16 infection that either progressed to CIN3+ or cleared (not recorded which).

Details on this clone: Sequencing ends 3 residues short of the CDR3 end; the germline J gene provides the rest. The V call is TRBV18, the J call TRBJ2-5; 9 positions match TRBD1. This CDR3 has 13 residues. V gave up 3 bases and J gave up 5 bases; unmatched junction bases: 1. Germline V gives CDR1 KGHSH, CDR2 LQKENI. The CDR3 sequence: CASSPGTGETQYF. The DNA read from the CDR3 is TGTGCCAGCTCACCGGGGACAGGGGAGACC.

About this clone: The read stops 3 residues short of the end of the CDR3; the missing end is completed from the germline J gene. This sequence joins TRBV20-1 and TRBJ2-1; TRBD2 agrees at 9 bases. J gave up 4 bases and V 7 bases, and 8 bases lay outside the gene matches. The CDR3 is 14 residues long. CDR1 and CDR2 (germline): DFQATT, SNEGSKA (reference sequence). The CDR3 loop is CSVFSGSSYNEQFF. CDR3 DNA (partial): TGCAGTGTCTTTAGCGGGAGTTCGTACAATGAG.

A note on this clone: The read stops 3 residues short of the end of the CDR3; the missing end is completed from the germline J gene. This chain joins TRBV5-1 and TRBJ2-3, with D possibly TRBD2 on 7 matching bases. In germline, CDR1 is SGHRS, CDR2 YFSETQ. The CDR3 totals 15 residues. V was cut by 2 bases and J by 1 base, with 11 bases left in between. This chain's CDR3 is CASSLKGGGTDTQYF. The part of the CDR3 DNA that was read is TGCGCCAGCAGCTTAAAGGGGGGGGGCACAGATACG. Supplemented by reference TRBV5-1 and TRBJ2-3, the full variable domain reads KAGVTQTPRYLIKTRGQQVTLSCSPISGHRSVSWYQQTPGQGLQFLFEYFSETQRNKGNFPGRFSGRQFSNSRSEMNVSTLELGDSALYLCASSLKGGGTDTQYFGPGTRLTVL.

As regards this clone: The read ends 3 residues before the CDR3 terminus; that terminus is restored from the germline J gene. This chain uses TRBV19 with TRBJ1-1, with 8 bases that match TRBD1. With 8 bases clipped from V and 5 bases from J, the junction kept 7 bases outside the gene matches. The CDR3 covers 13 residues. From germline, CDR1 is LNHDA and CDR2 SQIVND (reference sequence). The DNA read from the CDR3 is TGTGCCAGTGCGCAGGGGGCGCAAACTGAA. Encoded protein: CASAQGAQTE. The full CDR3 reads CASAQGAQTEAFF.

To note about this clone: The DNA ends 3 residues before the CDR3 does, and the rest of the CDR3 is filled in from the germline J gene. The gene calls are TRBV2 and TRBJ2-1, with TRBD2 as a possible D gene (5 bases). Germline V gives CDR1 SNHLY, CDR2 FYNNEI. V lost 1 base and J lost 1, with 8 bases in between. The CDR3 contains 15 residues. Partial CDR3 DNA: TGTGCCAGCAGTGAAGTCGGGGATTCCTACAATGAG. This translates into CASSEVGDSYNE. Given in full, the CDR3 is CASSEVGDSYNEQFF.

A remark on this clone: The observed sequence ends 3 residues before the CDR3 terminus, with the missing tail filled in from the germline J gene. This chain uses TRBV2 with TRBJ1-2; 9 positions match TRBD1. The germline CDR1 and CDR2 sequences are SNHLY and FYNNEI. This CDR3 is 14 amino acids long. The covered CDR3 bases are TGTGCCAGCAGGGATAACAGGGGGCAAGGAGGC. It translates to CASRDNRGQGG. The complete CDR3 sequence is CASRDNRGQGGYTF. Using reference TRBV2 and TRBJ1-2 for the parts outside the CDR3, the full variable domain is EPEVTQTPSHQVTQMGQEVILRCVPISNHLYFYWYRQILGQKVEFLVSFYNNEISEKSEIFDDQFSVERPDGSNFTLKIRSTKLEDSAMYFCASRDNRGQGGYTFGSGTRLTVV.

With regard to this clone: The missing CDR3 end, 3 residues past where the read stops, is filled in from the germline J gene. This chain uses TRBV28 with TRBJ2-3; D remains unclear. The CDR3 loop spans 11 amino acids. Trimming stripped 5 bases from V and 5 bases from J, with 5 bases between. In germline, CDR1 is MDHEN, CDR2 SYDVKM. The sequenced part of the CDR3 DNA is TGTGCCAGCAGTCCGGGAGATACG. Its protein product is CASSPGDT. The whole CDR3 sequence reads CASSPGDTQYF.

Concerning this clone: The CDR3 extends 3 residues past the end of the read, so its final part is completed from the germline J gene. The chain is built from TRBV7-9 and TRBJ2-7; 7 nucleotides agree with TRBD1. The CDR3 sequence is 14 residues long. Germline lookup yields CDR1 SEHNR and CDR2 FQNEAQ (reference sequence). V lost 5 bases to trimming and J lost 2 bases; unmatched junction nucleotides: 6. CDR3 amino acids: CASSQDRRAYEQYF. Partial CDR3 DNA: TGTGCCAGCAGCCAGGACAGGCGGGCCTACGAG.

About this clone itself: From the germline J gene comes the end of the CDR3, since the read stops 3 residues before it. The rearrangement joins TRBV10-3 to TRBJ2-7; TRBD1 is a possible D gene (7 bases). Germline V lookup: CDR1 ENHRY, CDR2 SYGVKD. V lost 4 bases and J 2 bases, leaving 12 bases between the germline ends. The CDR3 covers 14 residues. The DNA read from the CDR3 is TGTGCCATCAGTGTCGACAGGGAGGCCTACGAG. It translates to CAISVDREAYE. The whole CDR3 is CAISVDREAYEQYF.

This chain's CDR3 is CASSETGSSPLHF. CDR3 DNA (partial): TGTGCCAGCAGTGAGACAGGGAGCTCACCC. V usage is TRBV2 and J usage is TRBJ1-6; TRBD1 agrees at 7 bases. With the read ending 3 residues before the CDR3 end, the germline J gene is used to fill in that end. The V gene end was trimmed by 3 bases and the J gene end by 10 bases; junction bases not matched to a gene: 3. The CDR3 sequence is 13 residues long. Germline CDR1 SNHLY, CDR2 FYNNEI.

As regards this clone: The DNA ends 3 residues before the CDR3 does, and the rest of the CDR3 is filled in from the germline J gene. The chain recombines TRBV12-3 or TRBV12-4 with TRBJ2-7; TRBD2 agrees at 11 bases. The V segment lost 5 bases and the J segment 6 bases; nucleotides outside the gene matches: 9. The length of the CDR3 is 15 residues. The CDR3 spells CASSPTSGAHREQYF. CDR3 bases read: TGTGCCAGCAGTCCGACTAGCGGGGCCCACCGCGAG.

On this clone itself: The read ends 3 residues early relative to the CDR3; the germline J gene fills the gap. The chain uses TRBV28 and TRBJ2-5; 9 bases fit TRBD1. The CDR3 contains 13 residues. CDR1 MDHEN and CDR2 SYDVKM come from the germline V gene. With V trimmed by 6 bases and J by 4 bases, 3 bases remained unmatched. Partial CDR3 DNA: TGTGCCAGCAGCAAACAGGGGGCAGAGACC. It codes for CASSKQGAET. The whole CDR3 is CASSKQGAETQYF. Supplemented by reference TRBV28 and TRBJ2-5, the full variable domain reads DVKVTQSSRYLVKRTGEKVFLECVQDMDHENMFWYRQDPGLGLRLIYFSYDVKMKEKGDIPEGYSVSREKKERFSLILESASTNQTSMYLCASSKQGAETQYFGPGTRLLVL.

A remark on this clone: The sequenced fragment ends 3 residues before the CDR3 boundary, so the rest is inferred from the germline J gene. The chain employs TRBV10-3 and TRBJ2-1, with 9 bases matching TRBD2. Looked up from germline, CDR1 is ENHRY and CDR2 is SYGVKD. With V trimmed by 2 bases and J by 6 bases, 8 bases remained unmatched. This CDR3 is 16 amino acids long. The CDR3 spells CAISEATSGYSNEQFF. The DNA read from the CDR3 is TGTGCCATCAGTGAGGCGACTAGCGGATATTCCAATGAG.

About this clone: The DNA ends 3 residues before the CDR3 does, and the rest of the CDR3 is filled in from the germline J gene. The chain is built from TRBV7-6 and TRBJ1-3; TRBD1 matches at 11 bases. V was pared by 5 bases and J by 3 bases, with 6 bases of the junction left unmatched. This CDR3 is 16 amino acids long. Per the germline V gene, CDR1 is SGHVS and CDR2 is FNYEAQ. Partial CDR3 DNA: TGTGCCAGCAGCGGGCCCGGGACAGGGGGTGGAAACACC. Its translation is CASSGPGTGGGNT. The entire CDR3 reads CASSGPGTGGGNTIYF.

For this clone: Read coverage stops 3 residues before the CDR3 terminus; the germline J gene supplies the remainder. The chain employs TRBV4-2 and TRBJ1-2, with TRBD1 identical over 11 bases. Germline CDR1 is LGHNA and CDR2 is YNFKEQ. The CDR3 spans 15 residues. With V trimmed by 4 bases and J by 4 bases, 5 bases remained unmatched. The CDR3 sequence: CASSPRTGGIYGYTF. The part of the CDR3 DNA that was read is TGTGCCAGCAGCCCGAGGACAGGGGGCATCTATGGC.

A word on this clone: The read comes to an end 3 residues before the CDR3 does, leaving the germline J gene to fill in the end. The V and J genes are TRBV20-1 and TRBJ2-3; 9 bases fit TRBD1. V was pared by 7 bases and J by 3 bases, with 11 bases of the junction left unmatched. The CDR3 extends over 15 amino acids. CDR1 and CDR2 (germline): DFQATT, SNEGSKA (reference sequence). Here the CDR3 reads CSVPNRGLGTDTQYF. The covered CDR3 bases are TGCAGTGTCCCAAACAGGGGGCTTGGGACAGATACG.

Remarks on this clone: The missing CDR3 end, 3 residues past where the read stops, is filled in from the germline J gene. V and J are TRBV5-1 and TRBJ1-6, with a weak D call TRBD1 (5 bases). The length of the CDR3 is 15 residues. Germline assignment: CDR1 SGHRS and CDR2 YFSETQ. V lost 4 bases to trimming and J lost 8 bases, with 16 bases between them. CDR3 DNA (partial): TGCGCCAGCAGCGTAACCCAGGGAAGGGATTCACCC. Protein product: CASSVTQGRDSP. The whole CDR3 protein reads CASSVTQGRDSPLHF.

Concerning this clone itself: Coverage ceases 3 residues before the CDR3 finishes, and the germline J gene fills in the end. The rearrangement links TRBV5-1 to TRBJ1-2; 7 bases align to TRBD1. In germline, CDR1 is SGHRS, CDR2 YFSETQ. The CDR3 has 15 residues. V gave up 6 bases and J gave up 1 base; unmatched junction bases: 9. Partial CDR3 DNA: TGCGCCAGCACGGAGGGGGCGATCGATAACTATGGC. Amino acids: CASTEGAIDNYG. The CDR3 in its entirety is CASTEGAIDNYGYTF.

In regard to this clone: The DNA ends 3 residues before the CDR3 does, and the rest of the CDR3 is filled in from the germline J gene. The genes are TRBV13 and TRBJ1-2; weak D call: TRBD1 (6 bases). Germline V gene data show CDR1 as PRHDT and CDR2 as FYEKMQ (reference sequence). V was shortened by 2 bases and J by 5 bases, with 12 bases between the two germline ends. The CDR3 runs 14 residues. The chain's CDR3 is CASSLPGQKYGYTF. The DNA read from the CDR3 is TGTGCCAGCAGCTTACCCGGACAGAAGTATGGC. The complete variable domain, with remaining parts taken from reference TRBV13 and TRBJ1-2, reads AAGVIQSPRHLIKEKRETATLKCYPIPRHDTVYWYQQGPGQDPQFLISFYEKMQSDKGSIPDRFSAQQFSDYHSELNMSSLELGDSALYFCASSLPGQKYGYTFGSGTRLTVV.

As concerns this clone: The read gets to within 3 residues of the CDR3 end, and the germline J gene fills in the rest. This chain connects TRBV5-1 to TRBJ1-3, with 8 bases identical to TRBD1. The length of the CDR3 is 14 residues. Germline V CDR1 and CDR2: SGHRS, YFSETQ. Trimming at V came to 0 bases and at J to 4 bases, leaving 0 bases not matched to a gene. Incomplete CDR3 DNA: TGCGCCAGCAGCTTGGCAGGGGGCGGAAACACC. This translates into CASSLAGGGNT. The CDR3 as a whole reads CASSLAGGGNTIYF.

The CDR3 sequence is CAISEGLAGGNEQFF. Partial CDR3 DNA: TGTGCCATCAGTGAGGGACTAGCGGGGGGCAATGAG. The V call is TRBV10-3, the J call TRBJ2-1, with TRBD2 identical over 14 bases. The read ends 3 residues early relative to the CDR3; the germline J gene fills the gap. From germline, CDR1 is ENHRY and CDR2 SYGVKD. The ends lost 2 bases at V and 6 bases at J; junction bases unmatched: 0. The CDR3 runs 15 residues.

Remarks on this clone: Coverage ceases 3 residues before the CDR3 finishes, and the germline J gene fills in the end. The chain carries TRBV28 and TRBJ1-1; D not resolved. The CDR3 length is 12 residues. Germline assignment: CDR1 MDHEN and CDR2 SYDVKM. The CDR3 DNA, read in part, is TGTGCCAGCAGTTCCCAACACGTGAAA. This sequence encodes CASSSQHVK. In full, the CDR3 reads CASSSQHVKAFF.

The CDR3 spells CASSRQSYNEQFF. The sequenced part of the CDR3 DNA is TGTGCCAGCTCTCGACAGTCATACAATGAG. The chain joins TRBV4-2 to TRBJ2-1, with a possible D match to TRBD1 (5 bases). Read data end 3 residues before the CDR3 end; the end is taken from the germline J gene. CDR3 size: 13 residues. Germline V gene data show CDR1 as LGHNA and CDR2 as YNFKEQ. V lost 8 bases and J 4 bases, leaving 12 bases between the germline ends.

The CDR3 here is CASPVGRGQRNNSPLHF. The sequenced CDR3 bases are TGTGCCTCCCCGGTTGGCAGGGGGCAAAGGAATAATTCACCC. This rearrangement joins TRBV30 to TRBJ1-6, with 8 bases matching TRBD1. The read stops 3 residues short of the end of the CDR3; the missing end is completed from the germline J gene. V shed 7 bases and J 5 bases; nucleotides not matched to a gene: 16. Germline CDR1 reads GTSNPN; CDR2 reads SVGIG (reference sequence). The length of the CDR3 is 17 residues. Full variable domain (outside the CDR3, taken from reference TRBV30 and TRBJ1-6): SQTIHQWPATLVQPVGSPLSLECTVEGTSNPNLYWYRQAAGRGLQLLFYSVGIGQISSEVPQNLSASRPQDRQFILSSKKLLLSDSGFYLCASPVGRGQRNNSPLHFGNGTRLTVT.

As for this clone: The CDR3 goes on 3 residues after the read ends, and that part is filled in from the germline J gene. The chain employs TRBV5-1 and TRBJ2-5; 10 bases agree with TRBD2. This CDR3 spans 15 amino acids. V gave up 0 bases and J gave up 2 bases; unmatched junction bases: 1. Germline CDR1 and CDR2: SGHRS and YFSETQ. CDR3 loop: CASSLGTSGQETQYF. The sequenced part of the CDR3 DNA is TGCGCCAGCAGCTTGGGGACTAGCGGACAAGAGACC.